This T cell receptor beta chain was documented in a study of radiation and T cells in renal cell carcinoma. There are 13 residues in the CDR3. Trimming shortened V by 1 base and J by 1 base, and 4 bases separated the two germline ends. Germline-derived CDR1 and CDR2 are SGHTA and FQGNSA. The time point here: blood 4 weeks post-SBRT, at nephrectomy. Treatment here: 15 Gy SBRT to primary tumor, nephrectomy 4 weeks later. TCRdb keeps only in-frame clones here, not all; method: immunoSEQ multiplex PCR. The table lists about 78,000 clones, 89% of them singletons. The rearrangement joins TRBV7-2 to TRBJ1-2; D is ambiguous. Sequenced material: blood, taken from a patient whose treatment included radiotherapy and nephrectomy. The receptor was derived from a woman in her 70s with renal cell carcinoma. The CDR3 loop reads CASSLGGNYGYTF. In DNA form, the CDR3 reads TGTGCCAGCAGCTTAGGGGGTAACTATGGCTACACCTTC.